A selection of T cell receptor beta chains follows, all from one sample in a study of blood T cell repertoires in COVID-19. The protocol was immunoSEQ multiplex PCR, while the TCRdb copy is restricted to in-frame clones and leaves out a portion. The data contain 120,000 to 150,000 clones, approximately 88% of them seen just once; the ten biggest clones take up 0.95% to 1.5%. The sample comprised PBMCs or T cells enriched from blood (not recorded which). Every receptor here comes from a woman aged 25 to 39 with acute COVID-19. CDR3s include the opening cysteine and the closing phenylalanine or tryptophan. A D gene is named only where the DNA matches it firmly. Rows give clone size only sometimes, using once, few, many, or a class for an expanded clone.

d_gene	v_gene	abundance	j_gene	CDR3aa	CDR3nt
-	TRBV30	-	TRBJ2-1	CAWSVRYNEQFF	TGTGCCTGGAGTGTCCGGTACAATGAGCAGTTCTTC
TRBD1	TRBV3-1/TRBV3-2	-	TRBJ1-1	CASEKQGRCGTEAFF	TGTGCCAGCGAAAAACAGGGGAGATGCGGCACTGAAGCTTTCTTT
TRBD1	TRBV6-5	-	TRBJ1-1	CASSRNRGTEAFF	TGTGCCAGCAGCCGAAACAGGGGGACTGAAGCTTTCTTT
-	TRBV28	-	TRBJ1-5	CASSPPTGGSNQPQHF	TGTGCCAGCAGTCCTCCAACAGGAGGGAGCAATCAGCCCCAGCATTTT
TRBD2	TRBV29-1	once	TRBJ2-1	CSAPREGLVEQFF	TGCAGCGCACCAAGGGAGGGCCTTGTTGAGCAGTTCTTC
-	TRBV19	-	TRBJ1-1	CASSIGGRMNTEAFF	TGTGCCAGTAGTATAGGTGGCCGTATGAACACTGAAGCTTTCTTT
-	TRBV7-9	once	TRBJ1-2	CASSLGEYGYTF	TGTGCCAGCAGCTTAGGGGAGTATGGCTACACCTTC
TRBD1	TRBV19	-	TRBJ2-7	CASSSDRVFYEQYF	TGTGCCAGTAGTTCGGACAGGGTATTCTACGAGCAGTACTTC
TRBD1	TRBV7-2	-	TRBJ1-3	CASSLAQGASGNTIYF	TGTGCCAGCAGCTTAGCACAGGGGGCATCTGGAAACACCATATATTTT
TRBD2	TRBV7-9	-	TRBJ2-1	CASSQGLAANPYNEQFF	TGTGCCAGCAGCCAAGGACTAGCGGCTAATCCATACAATGAGCAGTTCTTC
TRBD2	TRBV13	-	TRBJ2-3	CASVWASGSTDTQYF	TGTGCCAGCGTCTGGGCTAGCGGAAGCACAGATACGCAGTATTTT
-	TRBV27	-	TRBJ1-1	CASSLTWETEAFF	TGTGCCAGCAGTTTAACGTGGGAGACTGAAGCTTTCTTT
TRBD1	TRBV25-1	few	TRBJ2-7	CASSVTKDREKGYEQYF	TGTGCCAGCAGTGTCACGAAGGACAGGGAAAAGGGCTACGAGCAGTACTTC
-	TRBV18	-	TRBJ2-1	CASSLLSGSSYNEQFF	TGTGCCAGCTCACTCCTTAGCGGAAGCTCCTACAATGAGCAGTTCTTC
-	TRBV2	-	TRBJ2-7	CAAGRQTYEQYF	TGTGCGGCGGGCAGGCAAACCTACGAGCAGTACTTC
TRBD1	TRBV5-4	-	TRBJ2-3	CASSQKTGSTDTQYF	TGTGCCAGCAGCCAAAAGACAGGGAGCACAGATACGCAGTATTTT
TRBD1	TRBV30	-	TRBJ2-3	CAWSVRQGIDTQYF	TGTGCCTGGAGTGTACGACAGGGGATAGATACGCAGTATTTT
-	TRBV7-9	-	TRBJ2-6	CASSFQGSGANVLTF	TGTGCCAGCAGCTTTCAGGGGTCCGGGGCCAACGTCCTGACTTTC
-	TRBV27	-	TRBJ2-2	CASTGFWGAGELFF	TGTGCCAGCACGGGTTTCTGGGGCGCCGGGGAGCTGTTTTTT
TRBD1	TRBV5-1	-	TRBJ1-1	CASSAPAGTGNTEAFF	TGCGCCAGCAGCGCCCCCGCCGGGACAGGGAACACTGAAGCTTTCTTT
TRBD2	TRBV27	-	TRBJ2-7	CASSFGREGYEQYF	TGTGCCAGCAGTTTCGGGCGGGAGGGCTACGAGCAGTACTTC
-	TRBV25-1	-	TRBJ1-2	CASTQAGGGGYTF	TGTGCCAGCACCCAGGCTGGCGGCGGGGGCTACACCTTC
TRBD1	TRBV7-2	-	TRBJ1-2	CASSLGGQGSDYGYTF	TGTGCCAGCAGCTTAGGGGGACAGGGCTCAGACTATGGCTACACCTTC
-	TRBV18	-	TRBJ2-7	CASSPPSRIDEQYF	TGTGCCAGCTCACCCCCTTCTAGGATCGACGAGCAGTACTTC
TRBD2	TRBV6-6	-	TRBJ2-7	CASSYSAGGSYEQYF	TGTGCCAGCAGTTACTCCGCGGGAGGGAGTTACGAGCAGTACTTC
-	TRBV11-3	-	TRBJ2-7	CASSLERGHEQYF	TGTGCCAGCAGCTTAGAAAGGGGCCACGAGCAGTACTTC
TRBD1	TRBV27	-	TRBJ2-3	CASSFLGTGGTDTQYF	TGTGCCAGCAGTTTCCTCGGGACAGGGGGGACAGATACGCAGTATTTT
TRBD1	TRBV7-2	-	TRBJ1-1	CASSLARSRQGADTEAFF	TGTGCCAGCAGCTTAGCTCGTTCGAGACAGGGGGCGGACACTGAAGCTTTCTTT
-	TRBV13	once	TRBJ1-5	CASSLGRDRPQHF	TGTGCCAGCAGCTTGGGGCGGGATAGGCCCCAGCATTTT
-	TRBV19	few	TRBJ1-5	CASSIDWSSEPQHF	TGTGCCAGTAGTATAGATTGGAGTTCGGAGCCCCAGCATTTT
-	TRBV4-1	once	TRBJ2-2	CASSQPGRGTGELFF	TGCGCCAGCAGCCAACCCGGGAGAGGCACCGGGGAGCTGTTTTTT
TRBD2	TRBV7-9	-	TRBJ2-1	CASSRTSSSEQFF	TGTGCCAGCAGCCGGACTAGCTCCAGTGAGCAGTTCTTC
-	TRBV5-5	-	TRBJ2-7	CASSIMPAGYEQYF	TGTGCCAGCAGCATTATGCCCGCAGGCTACGAGCAGTACTTC
-	TRBV7-9	-	TRBJ1-2	CASSPLQSSNYGYTF	TGTGCCAGCAGCCCTCTACAGTCATCTAACTATGGCTACACCTTC
TRBD2	TRBV28	-	TRBJ2-7	CASSQGREVTYEQYF	TGTGCCAGCAGTCAAGGGCGGGAGGTGACCTACGAGCAGTACTTC
-	TRBV5-5	once	TRBJ2-7	CASSSGPGYEQYF	TGTGCCAGCAGCAGCGGCCCCGGTTACGAGCAGTACTTC
TRBD1	TRBV7-8	-	TRBJ2-7	CASSFIGTDSYEQYF	TGTGCCAGCAGCTTTATAGGGACAGACTCCTACGAGCAGTACTTC
TRBD2	TRBV25-1	-	TRBJ2-6	CASSAGGGANVLTF	TGTGCCAGCAGTGCGGGGGGTGGGGCCAACGTCCTGACTTTC
-	TRBV7-2	-	TRBJ2-2	CASSPLGAGTGELFF	TGTGCCAGCAGCCCCCTCGGAGCGGGCACCGGGGAGCTGTTTTTT
-	TRBV4-3	-	TRBJ2-5	CASSQLYRAGETQYF	TGCGCCAGCAGCCAACTATACAGGGCTGGGGAGACCCAGTACTTC